The clone carrying this T cell receptor beta chain showed up just a few times. Its specificity is unknown. This entry comes from a study of T cells in Graves' hyperthyroidism and ophthalmopathy. The CDR3 is 16 residues long. Per the germline V gene, CDR1 is MDHEN and CDR2 is SYDVKM. The V end was cut by 7 bases, the J end by 7 bases, with 23 bases between. Authors of the study amplified TCR beta CDR3 regions from RNA transcripts. In the first-round RT-PCR of the TCR CDR3, the HTBI primer set was used. TCRdb used MiXCR to reprocess the multiplex PCR reads, holding one entry per CDR3 protein. Of a few hundred thousand distinct CDR3 sequences listed, roughly 14% were seen once; the top ten hold approximately 7.4%. Lactation, pregnancy, other autoimmune disease or uncontrolled infection excluded patients. Study-level results: With a median lead of roughly 6.2 months before onset, the model predicted ophthalmopathy. Most thyroid clonotypes that were expanded above 0.001 also turned up in blood.

The rearrangement uses TRBV28 and TRBJ2-4, with D perhaps assigned TRBD1 or TRBD2 (6 bases each). The sequence derives from a woman younger than 45 with Graves' hyperthyroidism. The sequenced sample consisted of blood. CDR3 DNA: TGTGCCAGCAATTCGAATCCAGGGGAGGCGTGGAACATTCAGTACTTC. It is translated as CASNSNPGEAWNIQYF.